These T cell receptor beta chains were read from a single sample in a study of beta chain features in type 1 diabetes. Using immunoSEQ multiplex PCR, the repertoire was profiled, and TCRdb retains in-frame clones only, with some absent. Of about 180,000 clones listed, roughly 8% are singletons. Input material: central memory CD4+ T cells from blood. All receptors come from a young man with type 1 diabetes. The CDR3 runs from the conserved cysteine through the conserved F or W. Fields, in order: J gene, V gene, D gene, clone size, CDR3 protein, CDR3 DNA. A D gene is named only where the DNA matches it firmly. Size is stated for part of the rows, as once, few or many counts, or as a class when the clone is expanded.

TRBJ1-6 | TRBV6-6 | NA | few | CASRPNTVISGPLHF | TGTGCCAGCAGACCTAACACAGTGATAAGCGGACCCCTCCACTTT
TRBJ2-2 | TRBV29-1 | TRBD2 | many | CSIGLAGDHTGELFF | TGCAGCATCGGACTAGCGGGAGATCACACCGGGGAGCTGTTTTTT
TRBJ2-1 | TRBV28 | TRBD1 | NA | CASSLFRQGGYNEQFF | TGTGCCAGCAGTTTATTCCGACAGGGTGGGTACAATGAGCAGTTCTTC
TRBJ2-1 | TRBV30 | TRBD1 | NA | CAWSEGQAYNEQFF | TGTGCCTGGAGTGAGGGACAGGCCTACAATGAGCAGTTCTTC
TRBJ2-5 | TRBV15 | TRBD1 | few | CATSRGGQGAETQYF | TGTGCCACCAGCAGAGGAGGACAGGGCGCAGAGACCCAGTACTTC
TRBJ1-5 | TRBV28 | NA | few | CASSLSGYGDQPQHF | TGTGCCAGCAGTTTAAGTGGGTACGGGGATCAGCCCCAGCATTTT
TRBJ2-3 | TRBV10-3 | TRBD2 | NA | CASRASGGGRDTQYF | TGTGCCAGCAGGGCTAGCGGGGGTGGTCGGGATACGCAGTATTTT
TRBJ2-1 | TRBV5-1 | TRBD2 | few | CASSLAGREDNEQFF | TGCGCCAGCAGCTTGGCTGGGCGGGAGGACAATGAGCAGTTCTTC
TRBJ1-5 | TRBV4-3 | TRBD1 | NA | CASSQERTGYQPQHF | TGCGCCAGCAGCCAAGAGAGGACAGGGTATCAGCCCCAGCATTTT
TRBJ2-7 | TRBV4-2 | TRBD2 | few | CASSQGLAGRSGAYEQYF | TGTGCCAGCAGCCAAGGACTAGCGGGCCGAAGTGGGGCCTACGAGCAGTACTTC
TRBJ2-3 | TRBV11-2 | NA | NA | CASSFSGGLTDTQYF | TGTGCCAGCAGCTTTTCCGGGGGGCTCACAGATACGCAGTATTTT
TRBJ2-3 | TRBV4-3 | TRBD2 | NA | CASSQDRTSGVSSTDTQYF | TGCGCCAGCAGCCAAGATCGAACTAGCGGAGTCTCTAGCACAGATACGCAGTATTTT
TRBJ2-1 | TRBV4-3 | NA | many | CASSYQGTSYNEQFF | TGCGCCAGCAGCTACCAAGGGACTTCCTACAATGAGCAGTTCTTC
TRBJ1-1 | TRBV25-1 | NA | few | CASSERGTEAFF | TGTGCCAGCAGTGAAAGGGGCACTGAAGCTTTCTTT
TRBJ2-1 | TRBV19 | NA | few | CASTKTDTYNEQFF | TGTGCCAGTACCAAGACCGACACCTACAATGAGCAGTTCTTC
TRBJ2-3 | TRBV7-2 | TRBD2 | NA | CASSQGLAGGSTDTQYF | TGTGCCAGCAGCCAGGGACTAGCGGGGGGCTCCACAGATACGCAGTATTTT
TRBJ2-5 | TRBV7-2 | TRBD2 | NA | CASSLVGGGSETQYF | TGTGCCAGCAGCTTAGTCGGGGGGGGGTCAGAGACCCAGTACTTC
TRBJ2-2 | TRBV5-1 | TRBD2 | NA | CASSAGLEVGELFF | TGCGCCAGCAGCGCGGGACTAGAAGTCGGGGAGCTGTTTTTT
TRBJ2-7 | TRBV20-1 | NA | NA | CSASNRYEQYF | TGCAGTGCTAGTAACAGATACGAGCAGTACTTC
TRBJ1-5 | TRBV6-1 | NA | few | CASSEPYSNQPQHF | TGTGCCAGCAGTGAACCTTATAGCAATCAGCCCCAGCATTTT
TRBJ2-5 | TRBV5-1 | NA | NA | CASTGGQPQETQYF | TGCGCCAGCACCGGGGGGCAGCCCCAAGAGACCCAGTACTTC
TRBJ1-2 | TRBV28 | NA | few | CASSSPGGDFYGYTF | TGTGCCAGCAGTTCCCCCGGCGGGGACTTCTATGGCTACACCTTC
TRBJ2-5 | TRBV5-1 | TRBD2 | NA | CASSLVGGDRETQYF | TGCGCCAGCAGCTTGGTTGGGGGGGACCGAGAGACCCAGTACTTC
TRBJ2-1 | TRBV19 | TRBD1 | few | CASSNGQGNEQFF | TGTGCCAGTAGTAACGGACAGGGGAATGAGCAGTTCTTC
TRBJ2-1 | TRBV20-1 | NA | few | CSASGYNEQFF | TGCAGTGCTAGCGGCTACAATGAGCAGTTCTTC
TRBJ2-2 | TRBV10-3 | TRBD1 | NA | CAISNSGGKAGELFF | TGTGCCATCAGCAATTCAGGGGGCAAGGCCGGGGAGCTGTTTTTT
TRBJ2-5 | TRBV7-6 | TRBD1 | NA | CASSSGQGAETQYF | TGTGCCAGCAGCTCGGGACAGGGGGCTGAGACCCAGTACTTC
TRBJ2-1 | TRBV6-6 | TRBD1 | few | CANGQGMNEQFF | TGTGCCAACGGACAGGGTATGAATGAGCAGTTCTTC
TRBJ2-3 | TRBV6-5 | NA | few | CASRRGFSTDTQYF | TGTGCCTCCCGCCGGGGTTTTAGCACAGATACGCAGTATTTT
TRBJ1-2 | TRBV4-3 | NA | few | CASSQDQTLFYGYTF | TGCGCCAGCAGCCAAGACCAGACACTCTTCTATGGCTACACCTTC
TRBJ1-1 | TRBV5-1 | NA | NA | CASSSFSGEGTEAFF | TGCGCCAGCAGCTCGTTCTCAGGAGAGGGAACTGAAGCTTTCTTT
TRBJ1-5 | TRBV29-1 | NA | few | CSVRGSNQPQHF | TGCAGCGTTAGGGGCAGCAATCAGCCCCAGCATTTT